The clone carrying this T cell receptor beta chain has a handful of counts. The data were obtained in a study of control samples from healthy donors and cancer patients. Sequenced by immunoSEQ multiplex PCR; TCRdb stores in-frame clones only, minus some. This table holds some 25,000 clones, 75% to 85% found once. The CDR3 spans 12 residues. The V end lost 5 bases, the J end lost 8 bases, and 13 bases lay between the germline ends. CDR1 and CDR2 from the germline V gene are SGHDT and YYEEEE. This chain links TRBV5-6 with TRBJ1-2; D call uncertain. Sequencing used PBMCs. This clonotype originated in a man aged 60 to 75 with colorectal cancer. The CDR3 region has the DNA TGTGCCAGCAGAGACCGGAGACTAGGCTACACCTTC. It yields the protein CASRDRRLGYTF.